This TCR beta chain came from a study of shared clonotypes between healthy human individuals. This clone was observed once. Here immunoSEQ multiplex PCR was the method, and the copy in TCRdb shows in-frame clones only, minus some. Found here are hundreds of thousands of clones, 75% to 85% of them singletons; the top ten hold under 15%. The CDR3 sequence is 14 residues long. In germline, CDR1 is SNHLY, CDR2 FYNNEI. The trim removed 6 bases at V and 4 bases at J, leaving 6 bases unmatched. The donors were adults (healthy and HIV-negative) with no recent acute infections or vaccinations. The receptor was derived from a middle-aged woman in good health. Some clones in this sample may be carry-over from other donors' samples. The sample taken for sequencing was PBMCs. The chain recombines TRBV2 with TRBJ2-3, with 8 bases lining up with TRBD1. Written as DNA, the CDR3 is TGTGCCAGCAGCGAGGACAGGGATGCAGATACGCAGTATTTT. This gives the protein CASSEDRDADTQYF.